These T cell receptor beta chains were read from a single sample in a study of blood T cell repertoires in COVID-19. TCRdb's table, derived via immunoSEQ multiplex PCR, lists solely in-frame clones and lacks some. The data contain fewer than 500,000 clones, around 90% of them singletons. Sequencing was done on a sample of PBMCs or T cells enriched from blood (not recorded which). The receptors stem from a woman between 18 and 29 years old who had recovered from COVID-19. CDR3s include the opening cysteine and the closing phenylalanine or tryptophan. Fields, in order: CDR3 DNA, CDR3 protein, J gene, D gene, clone size, V gene. The D gene is left open where the match is weak. The size of a clone is reported for some rows only, either as once, few or many, or as a class for expanded clones.

TGTGCCCTCAACGAGAGGGCTCTGGGTGAAGCTTTCTTT,CALNERALGEAFF,TRBJ1-1,.,once,TRBV30
TGTGCCAGCAGTCCCGGGACAGAGGGCTACGAGCAGTACTTC,CASSPGTEGYEQYF,TRBJ2-7,TRBD1,.,TRBV6-5
TGTGCCAGTAGTAGGAGAGTAGGTGGCTACACCTTC,CASSRRVGGYTF,TRBJ1-2,.,.,TRBV19
TGTGCCACCAGCAGAGTCAGGGGTTCTACGCATTCACCCCTCCACTTT,CATSRVRGSTHSPLHF,TRBJ1-6,.,few,TRBV15
TGTGCCAGCACCGTCACTCAAGAGACCCAGTACTTC,CASTVTQETQYF,TRBJ2-5,.,.,TRBV7-2
TGTGCCAGCAGCCACCCGACCAAAGACAGGGTTCAACTAGGGGAGGCTGAAGCTTTCTTT,CASSHPTKDRVQLGEAEAFF,TRBJ1-1,TRBD1,once,TRBV3-1/TRBV3-2
TGCGCCAGCAGCCCTGGACTAGCGGGGTTAGATACGCAGTATTTT,CASSPGLAGLDTQYF,TRBJ2-3,TRBD2,.,TRBV5-1
TGCGCCAGCAGTGAAGGAGTCGGGGGGGGGACGCAGTATTTT,CASSEGVGGGTQYF,TRBJ2-3,TRBD2,.,TRBV10-1
TGCAGCGTTGAAACATTATTCACCGATGAGCAGTTCTTC,CSVETLFTDEQFF,TRBJ2-1,.,.,TRBV29-1
TGTGCCAGTCGGACCGGGGGAGCGGGGACTGAAGCTTTCTTT,CASRTGGAGTEAFF,TRBJ1-1,.,.,TRBV19
TGTGCCAGCAGCCGGGACAGGGCCGGCTCTGGGGCCAACGTCCTGACTTTC,CASSRDRAGSGANVLTF,TRBJ2-6,TRBD1,.,TRBV14
TGTGCCAGCTATACAGGGGCTGTCGGCTACACCTTC,CASYTGAVGYTF,TRBJ1-2,TRBD1,once,TRBV6-5
TGTGCCAACAACCCGACAGTTACCTACGAGCAGTACTTC,CANNPTVTYEQYF,TRBJ2-7,.,.,TRBV6-7
TGCGCCAGCAGCCCATGGACAGGCCCTAATGAAAAACTGTTTTTT,CASSPWTGPNEKLFF,TRBJ1-4,TRBD1,.,TRBV5-1
TGTGCCAGCAGATCCGGGACAGAAGCTTTCTTT,CASRSGTEAFF,TRBJ1-1,.,.,TRBV6-6
TGCGCCAGCAGCCAATTAGGGACTAGCGGGGAGACCCAGTACTTC,CASSQLGTSGETQYF,TRBJ2-5,TRBD2,.,TRBV4-1
TGCGCCAGCAGCTCCGAGGGTGGCGGGACGGGCACCGGGGAGCTGTTTTTT,CASSSEGGGTGTGELFF,TRBJ2-2,.,once,TRBV5-1
TGTGCCAGCGCTCGGGGGGAGAGGCGAGAGCAGTTCTTC,CASARGERREQFF,TRBJ2-1,TRBD2,.,TRBV2
TGTGCCAGCAGTGACCAGACAGGGAACACCGGGGAGCTGTTTTTT,CASSDQTGNTGELFF,TRBJ2-2,.,.,TRBV6-4
TGTGCCAGCAGCGTATCAGGGTTGTATGGCTACACCTTC,CASSVSGLYGYTF,TRBJ1-2,.,.,TRBV9
TGTGCCAGCAGCTTATGGGAGGGGACTGAAGCTTTCTTT,CASSLWEGTEAFF,TRBJ1-1,.,.,TRBV7-9
TGTGCCAGCAGCGAGGGACAGACTACAACTAATGAAAAACTGTTTTTT,CASSEGQTTTNEKLFF,TRBJ1-4,TRBD1,.,TRBV5-8